This T cell receptor beta chain was captured in a study of T cells after yellow fever vaccination. By 5'RACE template switching, TCR cDNA was produced, with a universal primer site and UMIs added in the process. TCRdb ran MiXCR on the 5' RACE reads and lists one entry per CDR3 protein. The repertoire holds under 500,000 distinct CDR3 sequences, with roughly a sixth as singletons. CDR3 length: 14 residues. Germline lookup yields CDR1 SGHDT and CDR2 YYEEEE. V lost 5 bases to trimming and J lost 2 bases; unmatched junction nucleotides: 6. The origin of this receptor is a man aged 18 to 29 who received the YFV17D yellow fever vaccine. The gene calls are TRBV5-6 and TRBJ2-5; the match to TRBD1 covers 7 bases. The material was PBMCs, obtained before the yellow fever booster vaccination. The CDR3: CASRMGQIQETQYF. Here the CDR3 DNA reads TGTGCCAGCAGGATGGGACAGATTCAAGAGACCCAGTACTTC.